The TCR beta chain under discussion was sequenced for a study of T cells expressing NK-cell markers. Study-wide background: Sorted T-cell subsets CD3+CD56+NKG2C+, CD3+CD56+NKG2C- and CD3+CD56-NKG2C+ were TCR beta-sequenced.

The CDR3 has 15 amino acids. UMIs were included in TCR beta cDNA generated by 5'RACE template switching. TCRdb reprocessed the 5' RACE reads and keeps a single row for each CDR3 protein, giving no DNA. The sample includes around 100,000 distinct CDR3 sequences. The sequenced sample was blood T cells: a sorted CD56 or NKG2C T cell subset, CD4+ or CD8+ T cells, or bulk PBMC T cells (not recorded which). The origin of this receptor is a woman between 18 and 70 years old in good health. The genes are TRBV12-3 or TRBV12-4 and TRBJ2-1; lacking DNA, the TRBD1 call made by TCRdb goes unchecked. This chain's CDR3 is CASSPGGGAYNEQFF.